These T cell receptor beta chains were read from a single sample in a study of PD-1 blockade in classical Hodgkin lymphoma. Produced via immunoSEQ multiplex PCR; TCRdb's table is partial and in-frame only. The sample includes around 40,000 clones, over 75% of them seen just once. The sequenced sample was peripheral blood mononuclear cells (PBMCs), obtained at baseline. The receptors shown here come from a human donor with classical Hodgkin lymphoma. Each CDR3 is given with its conserved first and last residue. A D gene is named only where the DNA matches it firmly. A clone size is listed for some rows: how often the clone was seen (once, few, many), or a class if it is expanded.

j_gene,abundance,v_gene,d_gene,len,CDR3nt,CDR3aa
TRBJ2-7,-,TRBV29-1,-,13,TGCAGCGCTTCCGGGACACTCTCCTACGAGCAGTACTTC,CSASGTLSYEQYF
TRBJ2-3,-,TRBV19,TRBD1,14,TGTGCCACCACCCAGGGGGCCCGCGCAGATACGCAGTATTTT,CATTQGARADTQYF
TRBJ2-7,-,TRBV4-3,-,17,TGCGCCAGCAGCCAAGATTGGGGGGGGGCCGCAATTTCTGCGCAGTACTTC,CASSQDWGGAAISAQYF
TRBJ2-5,-,TRBV10-2,TRBD2,14,TGCGCCAGCAGTGCTAGCGGCCGGGGAGGGACCCAGTACTTC,CASSASGRGGTQYF
TRBJ1-4,-,TRBV2,TRBD1,15,TGTGCCAGCAGTGTTTTTTTACAGGGGAATGAAAAACTGTTTTTT,CASSVFLQGNEKLFF
TRBJ2-3,-,TRBV10-3,-,13,TGTGCCATCAGGGACTCGCCGGGGGATACGCAGTATTTT,CAIRDSPGDTQYF
TRBJ1-2,-,TRBV5-4,-,13,TGTGCCAGCAGCCCCCGCACAGCATATGGCTACACCTTC,CASSPRTAYGYTF
TRBJ1-2,-,TRBV18,TRBD1,15,TGTGCCAGCGCGCCAACGACAGGGGTTAACTATGGCTACACCTTC,CASAPTTGVNYGYTF
TRBJ2-3,-,TRBV11-2,TRBD2,16,TGTGCCAGCAGCTTATTCGCCGGGGGGGAGGCAGATACGCAGTATTTT,CASSLFAGGEADTQYF
TRBJ2-7,-,TRBV6-5,-,15,TGTGCCAGCAGCACCCGGTCCCAGGGGGGATACGAGCAGTACTTC,CASSTRSQGGYEQYF
TRBJ2-7,-,TRBV6-6,TRBD2,15,TGTGCCAGCAGCCTACTAGCGGGGGGACTTTACGAGCAGTACTTC,CASSLLAGGLYEQYF
TRBJ1-1,-,TRBV29-1,-,12,TGCAGCGTTGAGTTTTCGGACAGTGAAGCTTTCTTT,CSVEFSDSEAFF
TRBJ2-7,-,TRBV6-5,-,14,TGTGCCAGCAGTCTAACTAGCAGCTCCTACGAGCAGTACTTC,CASSLTSSSYEQYF
TRBJ2-7,-,TRBV5-4,-,14,TGTGCCAGCAGCTGGGGAGGGACAGCTCACGAGCAGTACTTC,CASSWGGTAHEQYF
TRBJ1-2,-,TRBV14,TRBD1,15,TGTGCCAGCAGCCAGGACAGGAGGCCCGGTATTGGCTACACCTTC,CASSQDRRPGIGYTF
TRBJ1-6,few,TRBV6-6,TRBD1,15,TGTGCCAGCAGTTACTCCTACAGGGGTAATTCACCCCTCCACTTT,CASSYSYRGNSPLHF
TRBJ2-2,once,TRBV6-5,-,14,TGTGCCAGCAGTTACTCAGAGAACACCGGGGAGCTGTTTTTT,CASSYSENTGELFF
TRBJ2-5,-,TRBV7-2,-,13,TGTGCCAGCAGCTTAGAGACCCTAGAGACCCAGTACTTC,CASSLETLETQYF
TRBJ1-1,-,TRBV30,-,14,TGTGCCTGGAGCGCCAGAGGAGGGAACACTGAAGCTTTCTTT,CAWSARGGNTEAFF
TRBJ2-5,-,TRBV7-9,TRBD1,15,TGTGCCAGCAGCCTAGGGGACAGGGGATCAGAGACCCAGTACTTC,CASSLGDRGSETQYF
TRBJ2-3,-,TRBV5-8,-,14,TGTGCCAGCAGCTTGACGGAAAACACAGATACGCAGTATTTT,CASSLTENTDTQYF
TRBJ2-5,-,TRBV6-5,TRBD1,14,TGTGCCAGCAGGCAGACAGGGCTACTGGGGACCCAGTACTTC,CASRQTGLLGTQYF
TRBJ2-3,-,TRBV7-2,TRBD2,17,TGTGCCAGCAGCCCCGGGACTAGCGGGCGGAGCACAGATACGCAGTATTTT,CASSPGTSGRSTDTQYF
TRBJ1-2,few,TRBV7-9,TRBD1,13,TGTGCCAGCACCCTTACAGGGGGCAGTGGCTACACCTTC,CASTLTGGSGYTF
TRBJ2-5,-,TRBV7-6,TRBD2,16,TGTGCCAGCAGCTTAGCTAGCGGGGGGGCGGAGGAGACCCAGTACTTC,CASSLASGGAEETQYF
TRBJ1-6,few,TRBV7-8,TRBD1,16,TGTGCCAGCAGCTTAGGGCCGCGACAGGGCTATTCACCCCTCCACTTT,CASSLGPRQGYSPLHF
TRBJ1-2,-,TRBV5-1,-,18,TGCGCCAGCAGCTTGGGATCCGGGGGCAGGGGCGTTAACTATGGCTACACCTTC,CASSLGSGGRGVNYGYTF
TRBJ1-3,-,TRBV10-3,-,17,TGTGCCATCAGTGAGGGATCCGGGGCAGTCTCTGGAAACACCATATATTTT,CAISEGSGAVSGNTIYF
TRBJ2-1,-,TRBV2,TRBD1,19,TGTGCCAGCAGTGGCTCTCGGGACAGGGGAAGGCGGGGGGCTTATGAGCAGTTCTTC,CASSGSRDRGRRGAYEQFF
TRBJ2-3,-,TRBV6-1,TRBD1,14,TGTGCCAGCAGTGTGGACAGGGTAGTAGATACGCAGTATTTT,CASSVDRVVDTQYF
TRBJ1-5,-,TRBV7-9,TRBD1,19,TGTGCCAGCAGCTTAGCGGTAGGGGACAGCATTCATAGCAATCAGCCCCAGCATTTT,CASSLAVGDSIHSNQPQHF
TRBJ2-5,-,TRBV4-2,TRBD2,16,TGTGCCAGCAGCCAAGATCGGGGGGGGAAGAAAGAGACCCAGTACTTC,CASSQDRGGKKETQYF
TRBJ2-5,once,TRBV4-1,-,15,TGCGCCAGCAGCCATCGGGGGTTCTTGCAAGAGACCCAGTACTTC,CASSHRGFLQETQYF
TRBJ2-7,-,TRBV18,TRBD1,14,TGTGCCAGCTCACCACGGGACAGGGGAAACGAGCAGTACTTC,CASSPRDRGNEQYF
TRBJ2-2,-,TRBV2,-,11,TGTGCCAGCAGGTTGACCGGGGAGCTGTTTTTT,CASRLTGELFF
TRBJ2-1,-,TRBV7-6,TRBD1,14,TGTGCCAGCAGCTTAGGGGACAGTCGCAATGAGCAGTTCTTC,CASSLGDSRNEQFF
TRBJ2-7,-,TRBV7-8,-,16,TGTGCCAGCAGCTTAGCTCCGGGCGAAATTGTCTACGAGCAGTACTTC,CASSLAPGEIVYEQYF
TRBJ2-1,-,TRBV4-3,-,13,TGCGCCAGCAGCCAAAGTTCCTACAATGAGCAGTTCTTC,CASSQSSYNEQFF
TRBJ2-7,-,TRBV5-4,TRBD2,15,TGTGCCAGCAGCTCTGAACTTCGCGGGGGGAAAGAGCAGTACTTC,CASSSELRGGKEQYF
TRBJ2-3,-,TRBV9,-,14,TGTGCCAGCAGCCCCGGTGGGGGGCCCGATACGCAGTATTTT,CASSPGGGPDTQYF
TRBJ2-3,-,TRBV10-1,-,13,TGCGCCAGCAGTGCCCAGGTGGGAGATACGCAGTATTTT,CASSAQVGDTQYF
TRBJ1-5,-,TRBV6-5,-,14,TGTGCCAGCAGTCCTTCGTGGGGGGGACAGCCCCAGCATTTT,CASSPSWGGQPQHF
TRBJ1-4,-,TRBV9,-,14,TGTGCCAGCAGCGGGACAGCGTCAAGGGAAAAACTGTTTTTT,CASSGTASREKLFF
TRBJ2-1,medium-sized,TRBV7-9,-,16,TGTGCCAGCAGCTTAGTAGATGCTAGCGACGGGGATGAGCAGTTCTTC,CASSLVDASDGDEQFF
TRBJ1-1,-,TRBV5-1,-,14,TGCGCCAGCAGCTTGGTTGGAGGGGACACTGAAGCTTTCTTT,CASSLVGGDTEAFF
TRBJ1-2,-,TRBV2,-,13,TGTGCCAGCAGTCCCCTCCCCCTATATGGCTACACCTTC,CASSPLPLYGYTF
TRBJ2-7,-,TRBV5-5,-,15,TGTGCCAGCAGCTTGGCCCCTCAGTATTCCTACGAGCAGTACTTC,CASSLAPQYSYEQYF
TRBJ1-5,once,TRBV6-6,-,14,TGTGCCAGCAGTTACGCCAGTAGCAATCAGCCCCAGCATTTT,CASSYASSNQPQHF
TRBJ1-5,-,TRBV5-1,-,15,TGCGCCAGCAGCTTGGCCGACGGTGACAATCAGCCCCAGCATTTT,CASSLADGDNQPQHF
TRBJ1-3,-,TRBV7-8,-,14,TGTGCCAGCAGCCCAACGGGGGGTGGAAACACCATATATTTT,CASSPTGGGNTIYF
TRBJ1-1,few,TRBV10-2,-,12,TGCGCCAGCCGGTTTGTCAACACTGAAGCTTTCTTT,CASRFVNTEAFF